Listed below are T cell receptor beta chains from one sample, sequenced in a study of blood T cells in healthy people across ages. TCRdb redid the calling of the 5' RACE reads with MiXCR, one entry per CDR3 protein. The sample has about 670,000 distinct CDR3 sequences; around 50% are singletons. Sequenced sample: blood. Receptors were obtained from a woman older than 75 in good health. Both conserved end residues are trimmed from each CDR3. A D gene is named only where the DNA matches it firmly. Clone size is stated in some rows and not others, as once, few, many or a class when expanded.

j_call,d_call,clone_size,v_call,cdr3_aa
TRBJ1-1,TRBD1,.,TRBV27,ASSPWDRGTTEAF
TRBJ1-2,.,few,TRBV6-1,ASSEVRGVDGYT
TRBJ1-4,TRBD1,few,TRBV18,ASSQDRGNEKLF
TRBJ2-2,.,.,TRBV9,ASSVGRNTGELF
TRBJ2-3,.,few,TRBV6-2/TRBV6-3,ASSKPGGPGTDTQY
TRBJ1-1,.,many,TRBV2,ASSHRVNTEAF
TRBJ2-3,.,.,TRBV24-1,ATSSTGATDTQY
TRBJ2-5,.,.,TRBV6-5,ASRTARGVVETQY
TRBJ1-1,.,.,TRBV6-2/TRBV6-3,ASSDSRTNTEAF
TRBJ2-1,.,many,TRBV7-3,ASSLIPSSYNEQF
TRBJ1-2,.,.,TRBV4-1,ASSQEPQGADYGYT
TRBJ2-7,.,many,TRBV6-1,ASRPTSSYEQY
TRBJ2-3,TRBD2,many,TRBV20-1,SARDFPGGMGTQY
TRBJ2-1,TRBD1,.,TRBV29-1,SSWGDRGDGQF
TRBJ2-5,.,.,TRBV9,ASSVDEGGVTQY
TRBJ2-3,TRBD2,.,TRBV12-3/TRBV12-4,ASSFAAGGHTDTQY
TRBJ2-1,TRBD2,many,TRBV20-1,SAPGTSGDNEQF